This TCR beta chain comes out of a study of Ad26.COV2.S vaccination and SARS-CoV-2 variants. Study-wide results and caveats: Vaccine and placebo recipients had similar non-spike TCR breadth.

As to this clone: Its cognate antigen is unknown.

Indicated treatment: approximately 18 received Ad26.COV2.S at low or high dose, single or two shots; several received placebo; per-sample allocation not given. Sampling was performed 63 days after the first vaccine or placebo injection. The shot given was an Ad26 vector that makes Wuhan-strain SARS-CoV-2 spike. Data came from immunoSEQ multiplex PCR; TCRdb stores just in-frame clones and leaves some out. The sample shows hundreds of thousands of clones, approximately 86% of them seen only once. V gave up 3 bases and J gave up 5 bases, with 15 bases separating them. The CDR3 contains 15 residues. CDR1 and CDR2 from the germline V gene are KGHDR and SFDVKD.

Specimen: peripheral blood, collected in a trial of Ad26.COV2.S vaccine versus placebo. The clonotype was recovered from a person aged 18-65 years who received the Ad26.COV2.S COVID-19 vaccine or a placebo. The rearrangement links TRBV24-1 to TRBJ1-1, with a weak D call TRBD1 (5 bases). Written as DNA, the CDR3 is TGTGCCACCAGTGATGGATCCCTCAGGGAAACTGAAGCTTTCTTT. Residues: CATSDGSLRETEAFF.